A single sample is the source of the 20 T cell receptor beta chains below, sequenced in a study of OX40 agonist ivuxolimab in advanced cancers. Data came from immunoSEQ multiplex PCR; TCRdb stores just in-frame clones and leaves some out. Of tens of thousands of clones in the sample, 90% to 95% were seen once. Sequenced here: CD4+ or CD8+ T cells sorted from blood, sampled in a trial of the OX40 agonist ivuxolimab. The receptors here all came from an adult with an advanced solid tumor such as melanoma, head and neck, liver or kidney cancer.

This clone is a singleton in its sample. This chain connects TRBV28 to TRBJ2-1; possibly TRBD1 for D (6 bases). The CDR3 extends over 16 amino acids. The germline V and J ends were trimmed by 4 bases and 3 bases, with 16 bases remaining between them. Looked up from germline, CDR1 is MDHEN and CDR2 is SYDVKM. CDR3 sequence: CASSSSQGQYYNEQFF. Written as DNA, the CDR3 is TGTGCCAGCAGTTCCTCCCAAGGACAGTACTACAATGAGCAGTTCTTC.

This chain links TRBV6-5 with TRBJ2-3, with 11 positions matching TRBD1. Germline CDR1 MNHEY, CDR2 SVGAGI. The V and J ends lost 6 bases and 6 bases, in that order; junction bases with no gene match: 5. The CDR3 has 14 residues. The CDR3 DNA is TGTGCCAGCAGCTGGGGACAGGGGGGGGATACGCAGTATTTT. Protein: CASSWGQGGDTQYF.

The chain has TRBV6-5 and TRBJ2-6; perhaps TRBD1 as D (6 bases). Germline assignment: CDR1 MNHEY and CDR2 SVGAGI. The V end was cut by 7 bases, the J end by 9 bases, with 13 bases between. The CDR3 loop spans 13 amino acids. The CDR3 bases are TGTGCCAGCATCCGGGACACTGGCAACGTCCTGACTTTC. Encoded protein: CASIRDTGNVLTF.

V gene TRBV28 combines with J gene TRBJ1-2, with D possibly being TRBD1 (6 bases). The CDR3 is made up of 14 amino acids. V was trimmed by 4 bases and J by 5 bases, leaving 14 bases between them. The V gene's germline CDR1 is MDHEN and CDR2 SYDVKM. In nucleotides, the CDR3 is TGTGCCAGCAGTTCCCCAGGGGATCCGTATGGCTACACCTTC. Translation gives CASSSPGDPYGYTF.

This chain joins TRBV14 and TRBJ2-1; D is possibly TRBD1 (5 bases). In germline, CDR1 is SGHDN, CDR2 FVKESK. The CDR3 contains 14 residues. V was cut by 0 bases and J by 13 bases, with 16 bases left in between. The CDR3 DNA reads TGTGCCAGCAGCCAAGACGCAGGGTCCCCAATCCAGTTCTTC. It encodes CASSQDAGSPIQFF.

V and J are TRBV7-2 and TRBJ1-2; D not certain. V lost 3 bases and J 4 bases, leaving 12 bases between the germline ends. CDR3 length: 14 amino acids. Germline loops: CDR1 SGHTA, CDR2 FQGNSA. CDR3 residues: CASSFQAKRYGYTF. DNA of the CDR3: TGTGCCAGCAGCTTCCAGGCGAAGCGCTATGGCTACACCTTC.

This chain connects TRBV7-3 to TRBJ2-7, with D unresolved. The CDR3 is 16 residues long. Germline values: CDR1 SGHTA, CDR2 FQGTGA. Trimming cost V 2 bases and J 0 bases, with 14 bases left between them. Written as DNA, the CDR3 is TGTGCCAGCAGCTTAGGTGCCGGATTCAGCTCCTACGAGCAGTACTTC. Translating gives CASSLGAGFSSYEQYF.

The CDR3, as DNA: TGTGCCAGCAGCTTAATGACTAGCGGATACATTAGCACAGATACGCAGTATTTT. Translated: CASSLMTSGYISTDTQYF. The chain uses TRBV11-2 and TRBJ2-3, with TRBD2 matching 9 bases. The germline gives CDR1 SGHAT, CDR2 FQNNGV. The CDR3 sequence is 18 residues long. Losses at the gene ends were 2 bases for V and 0 bases for J; bases not matched to a gene: 9.

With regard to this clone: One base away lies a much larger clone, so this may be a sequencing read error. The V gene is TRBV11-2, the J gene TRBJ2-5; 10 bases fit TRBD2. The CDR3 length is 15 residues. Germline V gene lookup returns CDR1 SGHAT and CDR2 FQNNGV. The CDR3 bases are TGTGCCAGCAGCTTAGAACTAGCGGGACAAGACACCCAGTACTTC. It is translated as CASSLELAGQDTQYF.

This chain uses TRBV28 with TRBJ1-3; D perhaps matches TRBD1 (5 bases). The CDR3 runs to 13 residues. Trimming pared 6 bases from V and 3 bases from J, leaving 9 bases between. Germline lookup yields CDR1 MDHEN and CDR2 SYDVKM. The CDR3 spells CASRRGHGNTIYF. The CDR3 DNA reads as TGTGCCAGCAGGAGGGGCCATGGAAACACCATATATTTT.

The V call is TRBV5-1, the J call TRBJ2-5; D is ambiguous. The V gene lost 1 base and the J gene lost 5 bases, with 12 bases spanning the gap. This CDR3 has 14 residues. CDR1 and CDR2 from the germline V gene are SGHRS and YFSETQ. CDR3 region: CASSLTDLRETQYF. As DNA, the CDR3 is TGCGCCAGCAGCTTGACGGACCTCAGGGAGACCCAGTACTTC.

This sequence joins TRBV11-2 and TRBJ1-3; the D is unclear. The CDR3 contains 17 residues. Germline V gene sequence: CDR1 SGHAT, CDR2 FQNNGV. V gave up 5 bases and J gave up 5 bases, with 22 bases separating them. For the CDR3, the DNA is TGTGCCAGCAGCATCGATTTACAAACGTGGGCCAGAAACACCATATATTTT. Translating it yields CASSIDLQTWARNTIYF.

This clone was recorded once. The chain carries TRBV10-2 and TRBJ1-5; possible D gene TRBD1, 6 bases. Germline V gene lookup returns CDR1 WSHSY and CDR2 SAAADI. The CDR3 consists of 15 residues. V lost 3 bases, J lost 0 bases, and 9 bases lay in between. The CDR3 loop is CASSEGGYSNQPQHF. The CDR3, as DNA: TGCGCCAGCAGTGAAGGGGGGTATAGCAATCAGCCCCAGCATTTT.

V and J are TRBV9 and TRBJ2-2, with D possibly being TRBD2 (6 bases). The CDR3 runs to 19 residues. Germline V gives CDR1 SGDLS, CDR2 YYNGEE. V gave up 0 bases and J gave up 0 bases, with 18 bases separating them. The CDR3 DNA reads TGTGCCAGCAGCGTAGGTCAACTAGCCGGATATACGAACACCGGGGAGCTGTTTTTT. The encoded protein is CASSVGQLAGYTNTGELFF.

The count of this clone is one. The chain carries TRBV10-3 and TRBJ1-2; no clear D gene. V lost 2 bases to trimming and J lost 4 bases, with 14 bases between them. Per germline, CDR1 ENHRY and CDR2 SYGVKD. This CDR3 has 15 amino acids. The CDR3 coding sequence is TGTGCCATCAGTGAGGCGGACCCTTCGGGCTATGGCTACACCTTC. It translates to CAISEADPSGYGYTF.

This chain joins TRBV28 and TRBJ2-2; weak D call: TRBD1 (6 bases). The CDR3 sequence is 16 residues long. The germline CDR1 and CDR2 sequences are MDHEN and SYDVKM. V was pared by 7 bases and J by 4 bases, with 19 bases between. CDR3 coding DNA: TGTGCCAGCACCCCGTCCAGGGGAGTGGGCACCGGGGAGCTGTTTTTT. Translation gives CASTPSRGVGTGELFF. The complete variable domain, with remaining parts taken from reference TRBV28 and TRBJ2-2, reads DVKVTQSSRYLVKRTGEKVFLECVQDMDHENMFWYRQDPGLGLRLIYFSYDVKMKEKGDIPEGYSVSREKKERFSLILESASTNQTSMYLCASTPSRGVGTGELFFGEGSRLTVL.

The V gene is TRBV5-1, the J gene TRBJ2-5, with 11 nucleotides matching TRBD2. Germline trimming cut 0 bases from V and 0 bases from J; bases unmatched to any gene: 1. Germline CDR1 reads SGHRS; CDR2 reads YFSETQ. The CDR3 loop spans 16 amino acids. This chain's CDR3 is CASSLGGLADQETQYF. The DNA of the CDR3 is TGCGCCAGCAGCTTGGGGGGACTAGCGGACCAAGAGACCCAGTACTTC.

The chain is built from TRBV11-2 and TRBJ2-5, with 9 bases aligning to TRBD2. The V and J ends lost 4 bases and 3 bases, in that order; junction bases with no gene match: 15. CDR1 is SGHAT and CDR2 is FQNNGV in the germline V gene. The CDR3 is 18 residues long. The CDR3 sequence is CASSSWRGGVVSKETQYF. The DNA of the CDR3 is TGTGCCAGCAGCTCCTGGCGCGGGGGGGTCGTTAGCAAAGAGACCCAGTACTTC.

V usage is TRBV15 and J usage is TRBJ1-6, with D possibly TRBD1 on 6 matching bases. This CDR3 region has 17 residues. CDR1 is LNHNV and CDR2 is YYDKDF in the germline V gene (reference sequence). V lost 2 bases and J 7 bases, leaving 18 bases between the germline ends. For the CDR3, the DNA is TGTGCCACCAGCAGACCCCCTCAGGGGATGGGAAATTCACCCCTCCACTTT. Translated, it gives CATSRPPQGMGNSPLHF.

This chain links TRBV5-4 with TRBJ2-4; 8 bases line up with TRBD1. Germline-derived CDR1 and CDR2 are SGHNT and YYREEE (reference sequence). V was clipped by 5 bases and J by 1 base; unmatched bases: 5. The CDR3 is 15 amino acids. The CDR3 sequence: CASSSQGVAKNIQYF. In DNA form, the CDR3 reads TGTGCCAGCAGTTCACAGGGGGTGGCCAAAAACATTCAGTACTTC. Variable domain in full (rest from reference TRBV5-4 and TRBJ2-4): ETGVTQSPTHLIKTRGQQVTLRCSSQSGHNTVSWYQQALGQGPQFIFQYYREEENGRGNFPPRFSGLQFPNYSSELNVNALELDDSALYLCASSSQGVAKNIQYFGAGTRLSVL.